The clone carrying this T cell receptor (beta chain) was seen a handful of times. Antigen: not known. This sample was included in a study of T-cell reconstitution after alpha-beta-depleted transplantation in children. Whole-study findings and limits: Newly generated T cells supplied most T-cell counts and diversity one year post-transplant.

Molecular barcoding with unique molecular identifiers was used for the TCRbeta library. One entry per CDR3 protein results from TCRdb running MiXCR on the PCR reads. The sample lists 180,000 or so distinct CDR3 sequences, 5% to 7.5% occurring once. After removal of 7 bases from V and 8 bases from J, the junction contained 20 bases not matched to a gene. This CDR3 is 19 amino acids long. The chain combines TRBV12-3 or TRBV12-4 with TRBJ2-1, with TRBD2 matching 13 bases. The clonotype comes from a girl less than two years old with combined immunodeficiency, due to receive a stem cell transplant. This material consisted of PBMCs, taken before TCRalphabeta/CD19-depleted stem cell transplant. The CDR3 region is CASTLVLGTSGVEGDEQFF. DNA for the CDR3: TGTGCCAGCACCTTAGTCCTGGGGACTAGCGGGGTGGAGGGTGATGAGCAGTTCTTC.